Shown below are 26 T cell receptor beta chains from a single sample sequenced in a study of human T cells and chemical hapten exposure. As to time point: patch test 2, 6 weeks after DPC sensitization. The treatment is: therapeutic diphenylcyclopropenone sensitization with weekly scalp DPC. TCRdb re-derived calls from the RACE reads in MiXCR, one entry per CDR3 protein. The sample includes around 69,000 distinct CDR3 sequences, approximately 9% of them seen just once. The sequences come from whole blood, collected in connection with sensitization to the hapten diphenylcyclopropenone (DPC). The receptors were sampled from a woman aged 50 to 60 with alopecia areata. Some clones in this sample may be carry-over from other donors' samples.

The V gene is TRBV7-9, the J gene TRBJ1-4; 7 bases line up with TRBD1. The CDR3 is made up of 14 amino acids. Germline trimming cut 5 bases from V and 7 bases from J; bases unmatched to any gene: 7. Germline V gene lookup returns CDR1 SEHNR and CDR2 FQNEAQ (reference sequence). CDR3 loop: CASSQTGNTEKLFF. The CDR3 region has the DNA TGTGCCAGCAGCCAGACAGGGAATACTGAAAAACTGTTTTTT. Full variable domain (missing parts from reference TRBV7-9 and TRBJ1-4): DTGVSQNPRHKITKRGQNVTFRCDPISEHNRLYWYRQTLGQGPEFLTYFQNEAQLEKSRLLSDRFSAERPKGSFSTLEIQRTEQGDSAMYLCASSQTGNTEKLFFGSGTQLSVL.

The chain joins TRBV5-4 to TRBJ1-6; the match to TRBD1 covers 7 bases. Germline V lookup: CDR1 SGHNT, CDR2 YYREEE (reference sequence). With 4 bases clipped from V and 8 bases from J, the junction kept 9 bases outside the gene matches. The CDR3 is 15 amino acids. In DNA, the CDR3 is TGTGCCAGCAGCCTTCTAGGGGACAGTTATTCACCCCTCCACTTT. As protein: CASSLLGDSYSPLHF.

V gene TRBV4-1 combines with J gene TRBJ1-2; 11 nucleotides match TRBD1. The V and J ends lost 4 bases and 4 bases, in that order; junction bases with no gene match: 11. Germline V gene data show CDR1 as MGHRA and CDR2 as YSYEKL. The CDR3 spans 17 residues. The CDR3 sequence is CASSPAVGTGGTYGYTF. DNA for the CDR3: TGCGCCAGCAGCCCCGCCGTCGGGACAGGGGGTACCTATGGCTACACCTTC.

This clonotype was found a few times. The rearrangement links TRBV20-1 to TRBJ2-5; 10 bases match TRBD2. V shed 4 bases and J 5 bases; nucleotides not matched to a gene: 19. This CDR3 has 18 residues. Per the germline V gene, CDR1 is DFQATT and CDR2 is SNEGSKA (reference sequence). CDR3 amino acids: CSATPSGSGGGLRETQYF. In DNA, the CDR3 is TGCAGTGCTACCCCCTCGGGCAGCGGGGGGGGCCTTCGGGAGACCCAGTACTTC.

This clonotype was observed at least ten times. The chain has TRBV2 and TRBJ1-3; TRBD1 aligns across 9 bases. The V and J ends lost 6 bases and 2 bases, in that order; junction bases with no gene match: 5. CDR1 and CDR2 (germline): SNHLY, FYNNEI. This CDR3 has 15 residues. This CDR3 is CASRPGTGTGNTIYF. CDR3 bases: TGTGCCAGCAGGCCCGGGACAGGGACTGGAAACACCATATATTTT.

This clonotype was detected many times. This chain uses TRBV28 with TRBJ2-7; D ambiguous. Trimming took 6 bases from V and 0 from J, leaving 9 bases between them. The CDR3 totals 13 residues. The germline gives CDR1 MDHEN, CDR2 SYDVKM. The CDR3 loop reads CASSGSYSYEQYF. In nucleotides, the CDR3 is TGTGCCAGCAGCGGATCCTACTCCTACGAGCAGTACTTC.

The CDR3 is CSARGTGSTF. In nucleotides, the CDR3 is TGCAGTGCTAGAGGGACAGGGAGCACCTTC. The genes are TRBV20-1 and TRBJ1-2; 8 bases are a match to TRBD1. Trimming took 1 base from V and 13 from J; bases not matched to a gene: 2. CDR1 and CDR2 from the germline V gene are DFQATT and SNEGSKA (reference sequence). CDR3 length: 10 residues.

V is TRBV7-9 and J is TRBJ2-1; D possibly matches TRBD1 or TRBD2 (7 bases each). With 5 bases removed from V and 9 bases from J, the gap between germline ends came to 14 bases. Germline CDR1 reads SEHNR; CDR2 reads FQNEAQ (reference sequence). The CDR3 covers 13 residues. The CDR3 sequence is CASSPGGAREQFF. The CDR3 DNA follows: TGTGCCAGCAGCCCAGGGGGGGCGCGTGAGCAGTTCTTC. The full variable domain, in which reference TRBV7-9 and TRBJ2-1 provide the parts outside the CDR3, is DTGVSQNPRHKITKRGQNVTFRCDPISEHNRLYWYRQTLGQGPEFLTYFQNEAQLEKSRLLSDRFSAERPKGSFSTLEIQRTEQGDSAMYLCASSPGGAREQFFGPGTRLTVL.

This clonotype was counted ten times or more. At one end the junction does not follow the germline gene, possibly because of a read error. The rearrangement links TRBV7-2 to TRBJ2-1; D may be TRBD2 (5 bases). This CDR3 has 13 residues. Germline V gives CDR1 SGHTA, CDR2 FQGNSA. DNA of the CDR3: TGTGCCAGCAGCCTGGACTCCCACAATGAGCAGTTCTTC. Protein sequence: CASSLDSHNEQFF. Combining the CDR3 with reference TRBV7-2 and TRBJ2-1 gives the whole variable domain GAGVSQSPSNKVTEKGKDVELRCDPISGHTALYWYRQSLGQGLEFLIYFQGNSAPDKSGLPSDRFSAERTGGSVSTLTIQRTQQEDSAVYLCASSLDSHNEQFFGPGTRLTVL.

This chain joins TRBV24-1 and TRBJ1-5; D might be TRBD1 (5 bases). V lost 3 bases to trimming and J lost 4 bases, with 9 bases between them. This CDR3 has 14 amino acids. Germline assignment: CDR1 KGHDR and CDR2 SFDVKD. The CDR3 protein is CATSDPGANQPQHF. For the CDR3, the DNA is TGTGCCACCAGTGATCCCGGGGCAAATCAGCCCCAGCATTTT.

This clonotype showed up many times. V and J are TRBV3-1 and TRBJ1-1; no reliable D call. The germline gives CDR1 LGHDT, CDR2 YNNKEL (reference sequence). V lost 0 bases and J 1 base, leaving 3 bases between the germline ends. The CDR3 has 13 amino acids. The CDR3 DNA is TGTGCCAGCAGCCAAGAAGGGAACACTGAAGCTTTCTTT. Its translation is CASSQEGNTEAFF.

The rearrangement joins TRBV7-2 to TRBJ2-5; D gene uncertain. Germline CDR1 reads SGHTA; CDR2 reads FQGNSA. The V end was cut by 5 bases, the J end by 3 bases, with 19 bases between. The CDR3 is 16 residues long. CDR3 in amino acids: CASSPSSTRGEETQYF. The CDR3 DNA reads TGTGCCAGCAGCCCTAGTTCAACCCGCGGAGAAGAGACCCAGTACTTC.

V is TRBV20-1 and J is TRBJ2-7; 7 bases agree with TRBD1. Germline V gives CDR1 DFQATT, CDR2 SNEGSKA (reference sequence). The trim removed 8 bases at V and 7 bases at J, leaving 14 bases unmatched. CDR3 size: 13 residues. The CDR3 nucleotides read TGCAGTTCCCTCGGGGACAGCGCGGAGGAGCAGTACTTC. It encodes CSSLGDSAEEQYF.

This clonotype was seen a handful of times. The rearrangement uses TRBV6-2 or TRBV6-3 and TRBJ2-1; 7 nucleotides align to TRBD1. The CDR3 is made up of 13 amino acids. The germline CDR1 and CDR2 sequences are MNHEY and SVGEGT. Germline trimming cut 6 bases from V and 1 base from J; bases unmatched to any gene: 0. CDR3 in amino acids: CASRQGSYNEQFF. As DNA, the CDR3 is TGTGCCAGCAGACAGGGGTCCTACAATGAGCAGTTCTTC.

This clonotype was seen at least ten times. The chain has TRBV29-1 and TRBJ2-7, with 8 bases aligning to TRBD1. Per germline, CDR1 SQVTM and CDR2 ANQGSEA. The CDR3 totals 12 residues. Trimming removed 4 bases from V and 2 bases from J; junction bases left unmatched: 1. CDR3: CSVGQGTYEQYF. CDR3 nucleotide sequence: TGCAGCGTTGGACAGGGGACCTACGAGCAGTACTTC.

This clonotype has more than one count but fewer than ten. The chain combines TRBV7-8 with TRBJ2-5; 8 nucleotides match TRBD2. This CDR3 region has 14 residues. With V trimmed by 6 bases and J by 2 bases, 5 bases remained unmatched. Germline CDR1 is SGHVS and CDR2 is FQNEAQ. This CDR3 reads CASRIREGQETQYF. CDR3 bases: TGTGCCAGCAGGATACGGGAGGGACAAGAGACCCAGTACTTC.

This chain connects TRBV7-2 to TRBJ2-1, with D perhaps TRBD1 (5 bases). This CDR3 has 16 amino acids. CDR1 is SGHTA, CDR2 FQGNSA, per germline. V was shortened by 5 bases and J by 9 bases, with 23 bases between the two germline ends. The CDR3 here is CASSKKGLQGDSEQFF. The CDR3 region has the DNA TGTGCCAGCAGCAAAAAAGGTTTGCAGGGCGACAGTGAGCAGTTCTTC.

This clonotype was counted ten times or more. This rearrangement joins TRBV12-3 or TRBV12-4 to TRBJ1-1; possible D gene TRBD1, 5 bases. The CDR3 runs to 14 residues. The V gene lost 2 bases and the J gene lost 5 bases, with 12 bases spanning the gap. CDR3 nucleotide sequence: TGTGCCAGCAGTTTATCGGGGGTCGGTACTGAAGCTTTCTTT. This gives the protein CASSLSGVGTEAFF.

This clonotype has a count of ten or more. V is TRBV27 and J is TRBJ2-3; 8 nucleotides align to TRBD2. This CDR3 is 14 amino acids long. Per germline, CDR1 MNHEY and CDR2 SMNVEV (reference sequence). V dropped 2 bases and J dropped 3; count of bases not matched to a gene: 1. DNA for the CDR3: TGTGCCAGCAGTTTACGGGGGGGGACAGATACGCAGTATTTT. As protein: CASSLRGGTDTQYF.

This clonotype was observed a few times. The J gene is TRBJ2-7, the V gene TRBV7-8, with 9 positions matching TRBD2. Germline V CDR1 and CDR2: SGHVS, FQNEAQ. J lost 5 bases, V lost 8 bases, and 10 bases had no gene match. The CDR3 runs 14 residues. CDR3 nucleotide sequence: TGTGCCAGCGGCGGGGCGGGAGGGCCACACGAGCAGTACTTC. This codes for CASGGAGGPHEQYF.

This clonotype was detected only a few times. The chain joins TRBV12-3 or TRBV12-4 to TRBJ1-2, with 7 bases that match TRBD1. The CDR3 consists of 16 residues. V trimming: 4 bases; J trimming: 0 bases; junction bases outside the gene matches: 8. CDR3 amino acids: CASSWSQGDSNYGYTF. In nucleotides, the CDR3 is TGTGCCAGCAGTTGGTCGCAGGGGGATTCTAACTATGGCTACACCTTC.

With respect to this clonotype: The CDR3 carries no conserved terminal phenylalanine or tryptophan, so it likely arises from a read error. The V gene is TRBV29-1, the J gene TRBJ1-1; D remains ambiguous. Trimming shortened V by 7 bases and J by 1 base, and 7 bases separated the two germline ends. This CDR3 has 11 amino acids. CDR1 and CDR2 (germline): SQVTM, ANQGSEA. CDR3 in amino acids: CSAIGNTEAFL. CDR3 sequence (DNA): TGCAGCGCAATAGGGAACACTGAAGCTTTCTTA.

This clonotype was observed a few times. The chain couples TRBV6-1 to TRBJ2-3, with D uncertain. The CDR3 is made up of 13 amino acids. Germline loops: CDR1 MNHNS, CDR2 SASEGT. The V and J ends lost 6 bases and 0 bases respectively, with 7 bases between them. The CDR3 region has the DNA TGTGCCAGCAGGGAACACAGCACAGATACGCAGTATTTT. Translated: CASREHSTDTQYF.

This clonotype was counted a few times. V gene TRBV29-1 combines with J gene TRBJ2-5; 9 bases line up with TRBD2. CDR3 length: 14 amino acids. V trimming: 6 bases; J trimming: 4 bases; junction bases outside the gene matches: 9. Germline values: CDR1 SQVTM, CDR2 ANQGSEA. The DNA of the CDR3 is TGCAGCGTACCGGGACTAGCAGGGTTAGAGACCCAGTACTTC. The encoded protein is CSVPGLAGLETQYF.

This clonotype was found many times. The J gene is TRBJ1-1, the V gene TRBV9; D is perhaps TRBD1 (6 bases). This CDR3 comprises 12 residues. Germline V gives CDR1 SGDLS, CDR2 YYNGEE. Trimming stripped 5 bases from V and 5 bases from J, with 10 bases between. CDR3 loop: CASSNRATEAFF. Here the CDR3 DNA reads TGTGCCAGCAGTAACAGGGCGACTGAAGCTTTCTTT. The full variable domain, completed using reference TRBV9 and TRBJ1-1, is DSGVTQTPKHLITATGQRVTLRCSPRSGDLSVYWYQQSLDQGLQFLIQYYNGEERAKGNILERFSAQQFPDLHSELNLSSLELGDSALYFCASSNRATEAFFGQGTRLTVV.

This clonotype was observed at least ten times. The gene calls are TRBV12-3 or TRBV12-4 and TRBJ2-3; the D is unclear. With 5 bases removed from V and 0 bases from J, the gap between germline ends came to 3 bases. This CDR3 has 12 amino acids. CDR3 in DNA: TGTGCCAGCAGTCCTAGCACAGATACGCAGTATTTT. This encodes CASSPSTDTQYF.